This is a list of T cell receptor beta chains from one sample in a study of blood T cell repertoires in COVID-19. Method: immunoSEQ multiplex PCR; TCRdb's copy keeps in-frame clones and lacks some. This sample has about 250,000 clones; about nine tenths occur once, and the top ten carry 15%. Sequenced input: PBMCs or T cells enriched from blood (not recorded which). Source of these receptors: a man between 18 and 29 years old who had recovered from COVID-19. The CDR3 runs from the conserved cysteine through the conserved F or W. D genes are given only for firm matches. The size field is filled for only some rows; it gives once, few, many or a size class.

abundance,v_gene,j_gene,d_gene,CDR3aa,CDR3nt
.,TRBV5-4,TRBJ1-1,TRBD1,CASSRYRGRASLRDTEAFF,TGTGCCAGCAGCCGTTACAGGGGTAGGGCCTCCTTGAGGGACACTGAAGCTTTCTTT
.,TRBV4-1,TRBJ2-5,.,CASRAGRGIQETQYF,TGCGCCAGCAGAGCAGGTAGGGGAATTCAAGAGACCCAGTACTTC
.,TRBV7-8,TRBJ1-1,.,CASSLNIAGRNQAFF,TGTGCCAGCAGCTTAAACATCGCGGGTAGAAATCAAGCTTTCTTT
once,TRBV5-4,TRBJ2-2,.,CASSQTTRTNTGELFF,TGTGCCAGCAGCCAAACCACTAGGACGAACACCGGGGAGCTGTTTTTT
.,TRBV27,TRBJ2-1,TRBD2,CASSLSVTSGAWNEQFF,TGTGCCAGCAGTTTATCGGTGACTAGCGGGGCATGGAATGAGCAGTTCTTC
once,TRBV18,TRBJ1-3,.,CASSPLSPGSLGGNTIYF,TGTGCCAGCTCACCACTCAGCCCCGGTAGCCTTGGAGGAAACACCATATATTTT
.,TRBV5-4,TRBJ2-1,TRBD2,CASRGEGNEQFF,TGTGCCAGCAGGGGGGAGGGGAATGAGCAGTTCTTC
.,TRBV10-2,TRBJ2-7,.,CASSEEGVVEQYF,TGCGCCAGCAGTGAGGAGGGAGTAGTCGAGCAGTACTTC
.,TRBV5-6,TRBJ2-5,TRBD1,CASSWGQVETQYF,TGTGCCAGCAGCTGGGGACAGGTGGAGACCCAGTACTTC
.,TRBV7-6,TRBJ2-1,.,CASSMPLAEQFF,TGTGCCAGCAGCATGCCGCTGGCCGAGCAGTTCTTC
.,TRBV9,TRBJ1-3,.,CASSVEGWLGPSGNTIYF,TGTGCCAGCAGCGTAGAGGGGTGGTTAGGACCCTCTGGAAACACCATATATTTT
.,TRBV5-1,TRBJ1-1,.,CASSLLGLMNTEAFF,TGCGCCAGCAGCCTACTGGGGCTCATGAACACTGAAGCTTTCTTT
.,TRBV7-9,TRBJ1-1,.,CASRPDRSTEAFF,TGTGCCAGCAGGCCCGACAGGTCCACTGAAGCTTTCTTT
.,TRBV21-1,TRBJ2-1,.,CASSFRLAGSGDEQFF,TGTGCCAGCAGCTTTCGACTAGCGGGATCGGGAGATGAGCAGTTCTTC
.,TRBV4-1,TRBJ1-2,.,CASSQDGQGNYGYTF,TGCGCCAGCAGCCAAGATGGCCAGGGTAACTATGGCTACACCTTC
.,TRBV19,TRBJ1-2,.,CASRRQDRTYGYTF,TGTGCCAGTAGGCGACAAGACAGGACCTATGGCTACACCTTC
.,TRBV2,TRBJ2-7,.,CASSEVDRYEQYF,TGTGCCAGCAGTGAAGTTGACAGGTACGAGCAGTACTTC
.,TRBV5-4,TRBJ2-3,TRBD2,CASSLRSGAGAGDTQYF,TGTGCCAGCAGCCTGAGGTCCGGAGCGGGAGCGGGAGATACGCAGTATTTT
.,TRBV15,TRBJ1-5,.,CATSIPRVAQPQHF,TGTGCCACCAGCATTCCCAGGGTCGCTCAGCCCCAGCATTTT
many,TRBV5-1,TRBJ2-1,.,CASSVPGTGTRRGSYNEQFF,TGCGCCAGCAGCGTACCCGGGACAGGGACTAGACGGGGCTCCTACAATGAGCAGTTCTTC
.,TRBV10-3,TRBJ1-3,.,CAISASWGQGPSSGNTIYF,TGTGCCATCAGTGCCTCCTGGGGTCAGGGCCCCTCCTCTGGAAACACCATATATTTT
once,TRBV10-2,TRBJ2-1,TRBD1,CASAGPGQRDNEQFF,TGCGCCAGCGCGGGCCCGGGACAGAGGGACAATGAGCAGTTCTTC
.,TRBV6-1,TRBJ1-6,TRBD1,CASSGTPGQGYSPLHF,TGTGCCAGCAGTGGAACCCCGGGACAGGGTTATTCACCCCTCCACTTT
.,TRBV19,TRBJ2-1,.,CASSVGGDSYNEQFF,TGTGCCAGTAGTGTCGGCGGGGACTCCTACAATGAGCAGTTCTTC
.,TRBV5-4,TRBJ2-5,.,CASSLGGGPAQYF,TGTGCCAGCAGCTTAGGCGGGGGCCCAGCCCAGTACTTC
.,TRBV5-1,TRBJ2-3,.,CASSGTRLADTDTQYF,TGCGCCAGCAGCGGGACAAGACTAGCCGACACAGATACGCAGTATTTT
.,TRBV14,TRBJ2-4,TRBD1,CASSPGQENIQYF,TGTGCCAGCAGCCCGGGACAGGAAAACATTCAGTACTTC
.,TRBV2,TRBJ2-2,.,CASSLYTNTGELFF,TGTGCCAGCAGTTTGTATACAAACACCGGGGAGCTGTTTTTT
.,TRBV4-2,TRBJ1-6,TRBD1,CASSQAGQGDSPLHF,TGTGCCAGCAGCCAAGCGGGACAGGGTGATTCACCCCTCCACTTT
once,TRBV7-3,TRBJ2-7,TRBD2,CASSRTSGREYEQYF,TGTGCCAGCAGCCGTACTAGCGGGAGAGAATACGAGCAGTACTTC
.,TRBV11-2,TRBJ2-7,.,CASSSGLYEQYF,TGTGCCAGCAGCTCGGGACTCTACGAGCAGTACTTC
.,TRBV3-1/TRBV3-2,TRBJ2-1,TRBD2,CASSQVRVSGSPYNEQFF,TGTGCCAGCAGCCAAGTTCGGGTTAGCGGGTCTCCTTACAATGAGCAGTTCTTC
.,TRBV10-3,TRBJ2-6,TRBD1,CAIIGTANFSGANVLTF,TGTGCCATAATTGGGACAGCGAATTTCTCTGGGGCCAACGTCCTGACTTTC
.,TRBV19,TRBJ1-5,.,CATTGPEGNQPQHF,TGTGCCACAACAGGGCCCGAGGGCAATCAGCCCCAGCATTTT
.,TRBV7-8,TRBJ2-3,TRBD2,CASSLGLAGGTDTQYF,TGTGCCAGCAGCTTAGGACTAGCGGGGGGGACAGATACGCAGTATTTT
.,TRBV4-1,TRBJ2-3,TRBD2,CASSSRLAGALGTQYF,TGCGCCAGCAGCTCCCGACTAGCGGGGGCACTAGGGACGCAGTATTTT
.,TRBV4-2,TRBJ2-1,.,CASSQDGVPYNEQFF,TGTGCCAGCAGCCAAGACGGGGTCCCCTACAATGAGCAGTTCTTC
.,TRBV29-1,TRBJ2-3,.,CSVELGAGVDSTDTQYF,TGCAGCGTTGAACTCGGGGCAGGGGTGGATAGCACAGATACGCAGTATTTT
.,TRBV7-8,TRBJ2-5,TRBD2,CASSRVFGTRGETQYF,TGTGCCAGCAGCCGAGTCTTTGGGACTAGAGGAGAGACCCAGTACTTC
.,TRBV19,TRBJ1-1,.,CASSYLSAGNTEAFF,TGTGCCAGTAGCTATCTGTCGGCGGGGAACACTGAAGCTTTCTTT
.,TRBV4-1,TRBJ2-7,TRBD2,CASSQDQSGAVQPSF,TGCGCCAGCAGCCAAGATCAGAGCGGGGCCGTTCAACCTAGCTTC
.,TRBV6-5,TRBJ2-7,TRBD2,CASSTRGSGYLEQYF,TGTGCCAGCAGTACCCGTGGTAGCGGGTACCTCGAGCAGTACTTC
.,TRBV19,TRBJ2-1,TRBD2,CASSIGGLAGIEQFF,TGTGCCAGTAGTATAGGCGGACTAGCGGGAATAGAACAGTTCTTC
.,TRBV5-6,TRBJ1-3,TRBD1,CASSLGDRGLGNTIYF,TGTGCCAGCAGCTTGGGGGACAGGGGGCTTGGAAACACCATATATTTT
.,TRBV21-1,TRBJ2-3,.,CASSNPGQGSTDTQYF,TGTGCCAGCAGCAATCCTGGACAGGGAAGCACAGATACGCAGTATTTT